A single sample is the source of the 15 T cell receptor beta chains below, sequenced in a study of cytomegalovirus exposure and HLA in healthy donors. The PCR made use of 60 Vbeta and 13 Jbeta primers. The assay was immunoSEQ multiplex PCR, and TCRdb's table has in-frame clones only and misses some. Of tens of thousands of clones in the sample, roughly 90% were seen once. Sequences were obtained from PBMCs. These receptors came from a woman aged 40 to 50 in good health and CMV-seropositive.

J is TRBJ2-5 and V is TRBV4-2, with TRBD2 matching 9 bases. There are 16 residues in the CDR3. Germline CDR1 reads LGHNA; CDR2 reads YNFKEQ. Trimming at V came to 1 base and at J to 1 base, leaving 4 bases not matched to a gene. The CDR3 is CASSQVPAGGQETQYF. CDR3 DNA: TGTGCCAGCAGCCAAGTCCCAGCGGGGGGCCAAGAGACCCAGTACTTC.

This chain joins TRBV10-1 and TRBJ1-3, with 8 bases identical to TRBD1. Germline V CDR1 and CDR2: WNHNN, SYGVQD (reference sequence). The CDR3 has 15 residues. J gave up 4 bases and V 3 bases, and 5 bases lay outside the gene matches. CDR3 sequence: CASSDPDRVGNTIYF. DNA of the CDR3: TGCGCCAGCAGTGACCCGGACAGGGTCGGAAACACCATATATTTT.

This chain joins TRBV7-9 and TRBJ2-3; 8 bases line up with TRBD2. Trimming took 7 bases from V and 2 from J; bases not matched to a gene: 8. The length of the CDR3 is 15 residues. CDR1 is SEHNR and CDR2 is FQNEAQ in the germline V gene (reference sequence). CDR3 in DNA: TGTGCCAGCAACTCGGGGACTAGTCTCACAGATACGCAGTATTTT. Amino acids: CASNSGTSLTDTQYF.

The rearrangement links TRBV18 to TRBJ1-2, with 8 bases identical to TRBD1. This CDR3 is 14 amino acids long. Germline lookup yields CDR1 KGHSH and CDR2 LQKENI. Losses at the gene ends were 3 bases for V and 6 bases for J; bases not matched to a gene: 6. In nucleotides, the CDR3 is TGTGCCAGCTCACCCGATCGGACAGGGCATGGCTACACCTTC. Its protein is CASSPDRTGHGYTF.

The J gene is TRBJ1-1, the V gene TRBV9; the D gene is possibly TRBD1 (5 bases). The CDR3 extends over 14 amino acids. The germline V and J ends were trimmed by 0 bases and 1 base, with 7 bases remaining between them. Germline V lookup: CDR1 SGDLS, CDR2 YYNGEE. The CDR3: CASSVDGGNTEAFF. The CDR3 region has the DNA TGTGCCAGCAGCGTAGACGGGGGGAACACTGAAGCTTTCTTT.

Here the CDR3 DNA reads TGCGCCAGCAGCCAAGGACTAGCGGGGGTTGATGAGCAGTTCTTC. Amino acid sequence: CASSQGLAGVDEQFF. J is TRBJ2-1 and V is TRBV5-1; 13 nucleotides line up with TRBD2. Per the germline V gene, CDR1 is SGHRS and CDR2 is YFSETQ. CDR3 length: 15 amino acids. Trimming cost V 4 bases and J 8 bases; bases outside gene matches: 6. The whole variable domain, filled in from reference TRBV5-1 and TRBJ2-1, reads KAGVTQTPRYLIKTRGQQVTLSCSPISGHRSVSWYQQTPGQGLQFLFEYFSETQRNKGNFPGRFSGRQFSNSRSEMNVSTLELGDSALYLCASSQGLAGVDEQFFGPGTRLTVL.

The chain combines TRBV4-3 with TRBJ2-7, with D tentatively TRBD2 (5 bases). The CDR3 runs 14 residues. Trimming took 1 base from V and 2 from J, leaving 9 bases between them. Germline CDR1 is LGHNA and CDR2 is YSLEER. The CDR3 sequence is CASSQARGTYEQYF. Written as DNA, the CDR3 is TGCGCCAGCAGCCAAGCTCGGGGAACCTACGAGCAGTACTTC.

The CDR3 sequence: CASSLASGGSYNEQFF. In DNA form, the CDR3 reads TGTGCCAGCAGCTTAGCTAGCGGGGGTTCCTACAATGAGCAGTTCTTC. The chain has TRBV7-8 and TRBJ2-1; 9 nucleotides align to TRBD2. Germline CDR1 reads SGHVS; CDR2 reads FQNEAQ. V lost 0 bases and J lost 1; bases outside the gene matches: 1. CDR3 length equals 16 residues.

This clone was picked up one time. The chain couples TRBV18 to TRBJ2-5, with D maybe TRBD1 (5 bases). V was pared by 5 bases and J by 1 base, with 11 bases between. Germline-derived CDR1 and CDR2 are KGHSH and LQKENI. The CDR3 is made up of 14 amino acids. The CDR3 reads CASSSLQAQETQYF. CDR3 DNA: TGTGCCAGCTCATCCCTACAGGCCCAAGAGACCCAGTACTTC.

The rearrangement joins TRBV11-2 to TRBJ1-2; D unclear. From germline, CDR1 is SGHAT and CDR2 FQNNGV. This CDR3 has 12 amino acids. V gave up 5 bases and J gave up 0 bases, with 4 bases separating them. The CDR3 DNA is TGTGCCAGCAGCGACACTAACTATGGCTACACCTTC. Its translation: CASSDTNYGYTF.

The CDR3 region is CASMAGWEKLFF. The CDR3 DNA reads TGTGCCAGCATGGCAGGGTGGGAAAAACTGTTTTTT. The V and J genes are TRBV6-6 and TRBJ1-4; possible D gene TRBD1, 5 bases. From germline, CDR1 is MNHNY and CDR2 SVGAGI (reference sequence). Trimming removed 7 bases at V and 8 bases at J, with 11 bases between. CDR3 size: 12 residues.

The chain employs TRBV7-2 and TRBJ1-1; 7 bases agree with TRBD1. V lost 3 bases, J lost 2 bases, and 3 bases stayed unmatched. Per germline, CDR1 SGHTA and CDR2 FQGNSA. The CDR3 sequence is 14 residues long. CDR3 nucleotides: TGTGCCAGCAGCTTTACAGGGGATAACACTGAAGCTTTCTTT. Translated, it gives CASSFTGDNTEAFF.

The chain joins TRBV6-5 to TRBJ1-4, with 10 bases aligning to TRBD1. Looked up from germline, CDR1 is MNHEY and CDR2 is SVGAGI. The CDR3 has 15 amino acids. Trimming removed 4 bases from V and 2 bases from J; junction bases left unmatched: 1. This chain's CDR3 is CASSWTGGTNEKLFF. CDR3 in DNA: TGTGCCAGCAGTTGGACAGGGGGTACTAATGAAAAACTGTTTTTT.

The CDR3: CASSEWNRVSTEAFF. The DNA of the CDR3 is TGTGCCAGCAGTGAATGGAACAGGGTGAGCACTGAAGCTTTCTTT. V is TRBV25-1 and J is TRBJ1-1; D might be TRBD1 (6 bases). This CDR3 is 15 amino acids long. The V end lost 1 base, the J end lost 4 bases, and 13 bases lay between the germline ends. Germline V lookup: CDR1 MGHDK, CDR2 SYGVNS.

The chain carries TRBV7-2 and TRBJ2-1; 9 bases agree with TRBD2. V shed 6 bases, J shed 4 bases, and the junction held 13 bases outside the gene matches. This CDR3 is built from 17 residues. Germline lookup yields CDR1 SGHTA and CDR2 FQGNSA. The CDR3 DNA sequence: TGTGCCAGCAGTCACCCCCTAGCGGGGCCCGGATACAATGAGCAGTTCTTC. Protein product: CASSHPLAGPGYNEQFF.